The sequence of this T cell receptor (beta chain) was determined in a study of blood T cell repertoires in COVID-19. Trimming at V came to 2 bases and at J to 0 bases, leaving 6 bases not matched to a gene. Germline loops: CDR1 MGHRA, CDR2 YSYEKL. This CDR3 is 16 amino acids long. Some clones are missing from TCRdb's copy, which holds only in-frame ones; the method was immunoSEQ multiplex PCR. The repertoire holds around 80,000 clones, more than 80% seen once, with roughly 0.8% in the top ten. The J gene is TRBJ2-5, the V gene TRBV4-1; 7 nucleotides match TRBD1. This clonotype was obtained from an elderly woman with acute or convalescent COVID-19. Sequencing used peripheral blood. The CDR3 region has the DNA TGCGCCAGCAGCCAATTACACAGGGGCAACCAAGAGACCCAGTACTTC. This translates into CASSQLHRGNQETQYF.